The 26 T cell receptor beta chains presented below share a single source sample, sequenced in a study of T cells after posttransplantation cyclophosphamide. TCRdb's copy holds only in-frame clones and misses some; the assay was immunoSEQ multiplex PCR. The repertoire holds approximately 13,000 clones, with roughly four fifths as singletons. Sequencing used memory CD4+ T cells sorted from PBMCs. The origin of the receptors is a man aged 45 to 65 in good health, CMV-negative, and a related stem cell transplant donor.

The chain couples TRBV6-6 to TRBJ1-5; no definite D call. Trimming took off 4 bases at V and 7 bases at J, with 5 bases between the two ends. From germline, CDR1 is MNHNY and CDR2 SVGAGI (reference sequence). The CDR3 runs 11 residues. The chain's CDR3 is CASSSEQPQHF. The CDR3, as DNA: TGTGCCAGCAGTTCAGAACAGCCCCAGCATTTT.

This clone has only a few counts. The J gene is TRBJ1-5, the V gene TRBV2; D is unresolved. The V end lost 6 bases, the J end lost 7 bases, and 22 bases lay between the germline ends. The CDR3 spans 16 residues. The germline gives CDR1 SNHLY, CDR2 FYNNEI. The DNA of the CDR3 is TGTGCCAGCAGCGAAAGGAGCATAAGGAGAGAACAGCCCCAGCATTTT. Protein: CASSERSIRREQPQHF.

The V and J genes are TRBV11-1 and TRBJ2-5; 8 bases match TRBD1. V lost 3 bases to trimming and J lost 2 bases; unmatched junction nucleotides: 8. CDR1 is SGHAT and CDR2 is FQDESV in the germline V gene (reference sequence). CDR3 length: 16 amino acids. CDR3 residues: CASSFRRTGRQETQYF. For the CDR3, the DNA is TGTGCCAGCAGCTTTAGAAGGACAGGGCGTCAAGAGACCCAGTACTTC.

V is TRBV29-1 and J is TRBJ2-7; 7 bases line up with TRBD2. Looked up from germline, CDR1 is SQVTM and CDR2 is ANQGSEA. CDR3 length equals 17 residues. J gave up 7 bases and V 6 bases, and 24 bases lay outside the gene matches. The CDR3 loop reads CSVVTFLTSQTHWEQYF. In nucleotides, the CDR3 is TGCAGCGTCGTTACATTTCTGACTAGCCAAACCCACTGGGAGCAGTACTTC.

The genes are TRBV19 and TRBJ2-3; 8 nucleotides match TRBD2. V was clipped by 4 bases and J by 0 bases; unmatched bases: 3. Germline loops: CDR1 LNHDA, CDR2 SQIVND (reference sequence). The CDR3 runs 15 residues. CDR3 DNA: TGTGCCAGTAGTAGAATAGCGGGAAGCACAGATACGCAGTATTTT. Translating gives CASSRIAGSTDTQYF.

V is TRBV23-1 and J is TRBJ2-5, with 13 bases fitting TRBD2. TRBV23-1 carries the ORF label, with uncertain function. J lost 1 base, V lost 0 bases, and 8 bases had no gene match. CDR3 length: 19 amino acids. The CDR3 DNA reads TGCGCCAGCAGTCAATCAGGAACTAGCGGGGGGGCCGGCCAAGAGACCCAGTACTTC. Residues: CASSQSGTSGGAGQETQYF.

This clone was found a few times. This chain connects TRBV6-1 to TRBJ1-2; 8 bases match TRBD1. CDR1 and CDR2 (germline): MNHNS, SASEGT. The CDR3 runs to 15 residues. After removal of 6 bases from V and 2 bases from J, the junction contained 8 bases not matched to a gene. The CDR3 DNA reads as TGTGCCAGCAGCATTGTCGGGACAGGCAACTATGGCTACACCTTC. This translates into CASSIVGTGNYGYTF.

This clone was detected once. CDR3 region: CASSRMTGTNQPQHF. The DNA for the CDR3 is TGTGCCAGTAGTCGCATGACAGGGACCAATCAGCCCCAGCATTTT. The chain employs TRBV19 and TRBJ1-5; 7 nucleotides line up with TRBD1. V gave up 5 bases and J gave up 3 bases; unmatched junction bases: 7. This CDR3 is 15 amino acids long. The germline V gene has CDR1 LNHDA and CDR2 SQIVND (reference sequence).

This clone was seen more than once but under ten times. The gene calls are TRBV5-6 and TRBJ2-1; D remains unclear. This CDR3 has 13 residues. Germline values: CDR1 SGHDT, CDR2 YYEEEE. V lost 5 bases and J 1 base, leaving 7 bases between the germline ends. CDR3 in DNA: TGTGCCAGCAGGCCGGTGTCCTACAATGAGCAGTTCTTC. Protein sequence: CASRPVSYNEQFF.

V and J are TRBV5-6 and TRBJ1-6; TRBD1 matches 9 bases. The CDR3 is 15 amino acids. CDR1 is SGHDT, CDR2 YYEEEE, per germline. With 5 bases clipped from V and 4 bases from J, the junction kept 4 bases outside the gene matches. CDR3 DNA: TGTGCCAGCAGTTTCGGGACAGGGTATAATTCACCCCTCCACTTT. Its translation: CASSFGTGYNSPLHF.

The gene calls are TRBV7-3 and TRBJ2-1; 15 bases agree with TRBD2. The V gene end was trimmed by 5 bases and the J gene end by 3 bases; junction bases not matched to a gene: 5. This CDR3 comprises 17 residues. Germline V CDR1 and CDR2: SGHTA, FQGTGA. The CDR3 DNA reads TGTGCCAGCAGCAGGACTAGCGGGAGGGCCGGCTACAATGAGCAGTTCTTC. The encoded protein is CASSRTSGRAGYNEQFF.

The rearrangement links TRBV30 to TRBJ1-5, with a tentative D call TRBD1 (6 bases). The CDR3 is 12 amino acids. Germline V gene data show CDR1 as GTSNPN and CDR2 as SVGIG (reference sequence). Trimming took 4 bases from V and 2 from J, leaving 6 bases between them. The CDR3 loop is CAWTGGNQPQHF. DNA of the CDR3: TGTGCCTGGACAGGGGGCAATCAGCCCCAGCATTTT.

The CDR3 DNA sequence: TGTGCCAGCAGTTTCACCAGGAAAAGCACAGATACGCAGTATTTT. This encodes CASSFTRKSTDTQYF. This chain joins TRBV27 and TRBJ2-3; no definite D call. The V gene's germline CDR1 is MNHEY and CDR2 SMNVEV (reference sequence). The CDR3 runs to 15 residues. The V end was cut by 3 bases, the J end by 0 bases, with 10 bases between.

This clone was observed a few times. The chain carries TRBV7-9 and TRBJ1-2; TRBD1 agrees at 7 bases. This CDR3 contains 16 residues. The ends lost 0 bases at V and 6 bases at J; junction bases unmatched: 10. Germline lookup yields CDR1 SEHNR and CDR2 FQNEAQ (reference sequence). The CDR3 bases are TGTGCCAGCAGCTTAGCCGGGACAGCGAGCTTGGATGGCTACACCTTC. Translated, it gives CASSLAGTASLDGYTF.

The V call is TRBV18, the J call TRBJ2-7; 11 nucleotides line up with TRBD2. V trimming: 3 bases; J trimming: 3 bases; junction bases outside the gene matches: 7. Germline V lookup: CDR1 KGHSH, CDR2 LQKENI. The CDR3 consists of 16 residues. The CDR3 DNA sequence: TGTGCCAGCTCACCCCTCGGGACTAGCGGTGGCTACGAGCAGTACTTC. Amino acids: CASSPLGTSGGYEQYF. Full variable domain (remainder filled in from reference TRBV18 and TRBJ2-7): NAGVMQNPRHLVRRRGQEARLRCSPMKGHSHVYWYRQLPEEGLKFMVYLQKENIIDESGMPKERFSAEFPKEGPSILRIQQVVRGDSAAYFCASSPLGTSGGYEQYFGPGTRLTVT.

This clone has more than one count but fewer than ten. The chain links TRBV27 to TRBJ1-1, with a weak D call TRBD1 (5 bases). This CDR3 is 13 amino acids long. Trimming cost V 2 bases and J 11 bases, with 15 bases left between them. The germline V gene encodes CDR1 MNHEY and CDR2 SMNVEV (reference sequence). The DNA for the CDR3 is TGTGCCAGCAGTTTAATGGGGCCCCGCGACGCTTTCTTT. As protein: CASSLMGPRDAFF.

The rearrangement links TRBV7-9 to TRBJ1-4; unclear D gene. Trimming left V 4 bases short and J 8 bases short, with 8 bases between. The CDR3 spans 12 residues. Germline V gene sequence: CDR1 SEHNR, CDR2 FQNEAQ (reference sequence). CDR3: CASSSPGEKLFF. The CDR3 coding sequence is TGTGCCAGCAGCTCCCCAGGCGAAAAACTGTTTTTT.

The rearrangement links TRBV30 to TRBJ2-1; 8 nucleotides match TRBD2. V dropped 3 bases and J dropped 3; count of bases not matched to a gene: 16. The CDR3 covers 18 residues. Germline values: CDR1 GTSNPN, CDR2 SVGIG (reference sequence). The CDR3 sequence is CAWRWSLGLAHLYNEQFF. The CDR3 nucleotides read TGTGCCTGGAGGTGGTCCCTAGGACTAGCACACCTCTACAATGAGCAGTTCTTC.

The chain is built from TRBV6-5 and TRBJ2-3; no clear D. V lost 5 bases, J lost 1 base, and 7 bases lay in between. Germline V gene lookup returns CDR1 MNHEY and CDR2 SVGAGI. The CDR3 loop spans 13 amino acids. The CDR3 sequence is CASSPRRTDTQYF. The CDR3 DNA reads TGTGCCAGCAGTCCTAGGCGCACAGATACGCAGTATTTT.

V is TRBV11-2 and J is TRBJ1-1; D ambiguous. Looked up from germline, CDR1 is SGHAT and CDR2 is FQNNGV. V lost 10 bases and J 4 bases, leaving 16 bases between the germline ends. The CDR3 spans 13 residues. The CDR3 loop is CATTRGSITEAFF. Written as DNA, the CDR3 is TGTGCCACCACACGGGGATCAATCACTGAAGCTTTCTTT.

The chain is built from TRBV27 and TRBJ1-1; a weak D match, TRBD1 (6 bases). This CDR3 region has 20 residues. The V and J ends lost 4 bases and 3 bases respectively, with 30 bases between them. Germline lookup yields CDR1 MNHEY and CDR2 SMNVEV (reference sequence). This chain's CDR3 is CASSSRMFRAHLGGHTEAFF. DNA for the CDR3: TGTGCCAGCAGTTCTCGTATGTTCCGGGCCCACCTCGGGGGGCACACTGAAGCTTTCTTT.

The CDR3: CASSLATRGFDGYTF. CDR3 nucleotides: TGTGCCAGCAGCTTAGCGACCAGGGGATTTGATGGCTACACCTTC. V gene TRBV7-8 combines with J gene TRBJ1-2; a possible D gene is TRBD1 (6 bases). V gave up 0 bases and J gave up 6 bases, with 14 bases separating them. The CDR3 consists of 15 residues. The germline gives CDR1 SGHVS, CDR2 FQNEAQ.

This clone has a handful of counts. The genes are TRBV7-3 and TRBJ1-1; TRBD1 agrees at 8 bases. CDR1 is SGHTA, CDR2 FQGTGA, per germline. V dropped 5 bases and J dropped 0; count of bases not matched to a gene: 8. This CDR3 is 16 amino acids long. The chain's CDR3 is CASSPHTGGLNTEAFF. The CDR3 coding sequence is TGTGCCAGCAGCCCCCACACAGGGGGTCTGAACACTGAAGCTTTCTTT.

The J gene is TRBJ2-4, the V gene TRBV21-1; the table's D gene call, TRBD2, was not cross checked with the DNA. TRBV21-1 is labeled a pseudogene. This CDR3 is built from 18 residues. As DNA, the CDR3 is TGTGCCAGCAGCAAAGATCGCAGACTAGCGGGACAGAGGAACATTCAGTACTTC. The encoded protein is CASSKDRRLAGQRNIQYF.

The chain has TRBV10-3 and TRBJ1-2, with TRBD1 identical over 8 bases. Trimming cost V 10 bases and J 1 base; bases outside gene matches: 20. The CDR3 sequence is 18 residues long. CDR1 and CDR2 from the germline V gene are ENHRY and SYGVKD. The CDR3 loop reads CATTRAGQGRGINYGYTF. The CDR3, as DNA: TGTGCCACCACCCGCGCAGGACAGGGCCGTGGGATTAACTATGGCTACACCTTC.

The rearrangement joins TRBV5-8 to TRBJ2-1, with 10 positions matching TRBD1. CDR3 length: 16 residues. After removal of 0 bases from V and 4 bases from J, the junction contained 4 bases not matched to a gene. Germline V lookup: CDR1 SGHTS, CDR2 YDEGEE. The CDR3 loop reads CASSLGPGQGYNEQFF. The DNA of the CDR3 is TGTGCCAGCAGCTTGGGGCCGGGACAGGGGTACAATGAGCAGTTCTTC.